This paragraph covers one T cell receptor beta chain sequence. What it binds is unknown. This sample's time point: blood 4 weeks post-SBRT, at nephrectomy. Specified treatment: 15 Gy SBRT to primary tumor, nephrectomy 4 weeks later. Serial blood draws occurred at baseline and 2 and 4 weeks post-SBRT. This sample is part of a study of radiation and T cells in renal cell carcinoma. Study-level findings and limits: Top tumor clonotypes rose in blood 2 weeks post-radiation, then contracted.

The assay was immunoSEQ multiplex PCR, and TCRdb's table has in-frame clones only and misses some. Of about 77,000 clones listed, approximately 87% are singletons. CDR3 length: 20 amino acids. Germline V gene sequence: CDR1 MNHNS, CDR2 SASEGT. The ends were cut back, 4 bases at V and 4 bases at J, with 29 bases in the middle. The source material was blood, sampled from a patient whose treatment included radiotherapy and nephrectomy. The receptor was isolated from a woman in her fifties or sixties with renal cell carcinoma. The genes are TRBV6-1 and TRBJ1-3; D might be TRBD1 (5 bases). CDR3 sequence: CASSGVGERGSIIRGNTIYF. The CDR3 bases are TGTGCCAGCAGTGGGGTGGGAGAGCGGGGCAGCATAATACGCGGAAACACCATATATTTT.